This is a list of T cell receptor beta chains from one sample in a study of cytomegalovirus exposure and HLA in healthy donors. Generated by immunoSEQ multiplex PCR, the TCRdb table keeps only in-frame clones and is missing some. The data show just over 200,000 clones, with 82% seen just once and about 2.5% held by the top ten. Material for sequencing was PBMCs. The receptor source for this set is a middle-aged woman in good health and CMV-seronegative. Each CDR3 is given with its conserved first and last residue. The D gene is left open where the match is weak. Clone size, where shown, is once, few, many, or a class for clones that have expanded.

V	J	D	size	CDR3	DNA
TRBV4-1	TRBJ2-7	TRBD1	.	CASSRDRGNYEQYF	TGCGCCAGCAGCCGAGACAGGGGGAACTACGAGCAGTACTTC
TRBV19	TRBJ1-4	.	.	CASLSPGTNEKLFF	TGTGCCAGTCTCTCCCCGGGGACTAATGAAAAACTGTTTTTT
TRBV6-1	TRBJ1-5	.	.	CASTTRYNQPQHF	TGTGCCAGCACGACGAGGTACAATCAGCCCCAGCATTTT
TRBV15	TRBJ2-7	TRBD1	.	CATSPRGPHEQYF	TGTGCCACCAGCCCCAGGGGGCCCCACGAGCAGTACTTC
TRBV11-2	TRBJ2-3	.	.	CASSFSRVRVDTQYF	TGTGCCAGCAGTTTCTCCAGGGTTAGGGTAGATACGCAGTATTTT
TRBV7-9	TRBJ2-7	.	.	CASSLNHYYEQYF	TGTGCCAGCAGCTTAAACCATTATTACGAGCAGTACTTC
TRBV19	TRBJ2-1	.	.	CASSNGGVSYNEQFF	TGTGCCAGTAGTAATGGCGGAGTCTCCTACAATGAGCAGTTCTTC
TRBV10-3	TRBJ2-7	TRBD2	.	CAISESTSGTSYEQYF	TGTGCCATCAGTGAGTCGACTAGCGGGACCTCCTACGAGCAGTACTTC
TRBV19	TRBJ1-2	TRBD1	.	CASSWDSGYGYTF	TGTGCCAGTAGTTGGGACAGTGGATATGGCTACACCTTC
TRBV18	TRBJ2-2	TRBD2	.	CASSPSRASGTGELFF	TGTGCCAGCTCACCGTCCCGGGCTAGCGGCACCGGGGAGCTGTTTTTT
TRBV5-1	TRBJ2-7	.	.	CASSLASSVYEQYF	TGCGCCAGCAGCTTGGCTTCTAGCGTGTACGAGCAGTACTTC
TRBV4-2	TRBJ1-4	.	.	CASSQDEGAFNEKLFF	TGTGCCAGCAGCCAAGATGAAGGGGCGTTTAATGAAAAACTGTTTTTT
TRBV19	TRBJ2-1	.	few	CASSDPFDNNEQFF	TGTGCCAGTAGTGATCCCTTTGACAACAATGAGCAGTTCTTC
TRBV5-1	TRBJ2-3	.	.	CASSPQGPGSADTQYF	TGCGCCAGCAGCCCGCAAGGTCCGGGTTCCGCAGATACGCAGTATTTT
TRBV5-1	TRBJ2-1	TRBD2	.	CASGLLAASLYNEQFF	TGCGCCAGCGGCCTACTAGCGGCCTCCCTTTACAATGAGCAGTTCTTC
TRBV15	TRBJ2-7	TRBD1	.	CATSRGLDRAYEQYF	TGTGCCACCAGCAGAGGTCTGGACAGGGCCTACGAGCAGTACTTC
TRBV11-2	TRBJ1-1	.	few	CASSRGENTEAFF	TGTGCCAGCAGCCGCGGGGAGAACACTGAAGCTTTCTTT
TRBV11-2	TRBJ2-5	.	.	CASSLGRGGETQYF	TGTGCCAGCAGCTTAGGTAGGGGCGGAGAGACCCAGTACTTC
TRBV2	TRBJ1-6	TRBD1	.	CASSLDREKYAYNSPLHF	TGTGCCAGCAGTTTGGACAGGGAGAAATATGCCTATAATTCACCCCTCCACTTT
TRBV6-6	TRBJ2-7	TRBD1	.	CASSGDRPYEQYF	TGTGCCAGCAGCGGGGACAGACCTTACGAGCAGTACTTC
TRBV29-1	TRBJ1-4	.	.	CSVEEGRGEKLFF	TGCAGCGTTGAAGAGGGTCGGGGGGAAAAACTGTTTTTT
TRBV30	TRBJ1-5	.	.	CAWSGLLGQPQHF	TGTGCCTGGAGTGGTCTACTAGGCCAGCCCCAGCATTTT
TRBV28	TRBJ2-2	.	.	CASSSGLYTGELFF	TGTGCCAGCAGTTCGGGACTTTACACCGGGGAGCTGTTTTTT
TRBV19	TRBJ2-1	.	.	CASSMRTDRWSEQFF	TGTGCCAGTAGTATGAGGACTGATCGATGGTCTGAGCAGTTCTTC
TRBV28	TRBJ2-2	TRBD2	.	CASSSSIWAGGNNGELFF	TGTGCCAGCAGTTCAAGTATCTGGGCGGGAGGTAATAACGGGGAGCTGTTTTTT
TRBV4-1	TRBJ2-1	TRBD1	.	CASSQGTGVNNEQFF	TGCGCCAGCAGCCAAGGGACAGGGGTTAACAATGAGCAGTTCTTC
TRBV27	TRBJ2-1	TRBD2	.	CASSSGWEGRGNEQFF	TGTGCCAGCAGTTCCGGGTGGGAGGGCCGCGGGAATGAGCAGTTCTTC
TRBV10-3	TRBJ1-4	.	.	CAISESTGGLIEKLFF	TGTGCCATCAGTGAGTCGACCGGGGGGCTAATTGAAAAACTGTTTTTT
TRBV4-2	TRBJ2-7	.	.	CASRFGQAEQYF	TGTGCCAGCAGATTCGGCCAGGCCGAGCAGTACTTC
TRBV6-5	TRBJ1-1	TRBD1	once	CASSSDRASTEAFF	TGTGCCAGCAGTTCGGACAGGGCCTCCACTGAAGCTTTCTTT
TRBV5-6	TRBJ1-2	.	once	CASRTRGDTTNYGYTF	TGTGCCAGCAGGACCCGAGGGGACACCACTAACTATGGCTACACCTTC
TRBV27	TRBJ1-1	.	.	CASSLGGVTEAFF	TGTGCCAGCAGTTTGGGGGGGGTCACTGAAGCTTTCTTT
TRBV19	TRBJ1-5	.	.	CASSIDEARRQPQHF	TGTGCCAGTAGTATAGACGAGGCGAGAAGGCAGCCCCAGCATTTT
TRBV5-1	TRBJ2-3	TRBD2	.	CASSLDLAGDTQYF	TGCGCCAGCAGCTTGGATCTAGCGGGAGATACGCAGTATTTT
TRBV7-3	TRBJ2-5	TRBD2	.	CASSSTSGRSGTQYF	TGTGCCAGCAGCTCAACTAGCGGGAGAAGTGGGACCCAGTACTTC
TRBV18	TRBJ2-5	.	once	CASSPNVETQYF	TGTGCCAGCTCACCTAATGTGGAGACCCAGTACTTC
TRBV4-1	TRBJ2-5	TRBD2	.	CASSQGAGGAKETQYF	TGCGCCAGCAGCCAAGGGGCGGGAGGTGCTAAAGAGACCCAGTACTTC
TRBV27	TRBJ1-3	.	.	CASSFSGHTGYSGNTIYF	TGTGCCAGCAGTTTCTCGGGACATACCGGATACTCTGGAAACACCATATATTTT
TRBV11-2	TRBJ2-3	TRBD1	.	CASSLGASGTGVTDTQYF	TGTGCCAGCAGCTTAGGAGCCTCCGGGACAGGGGTCACAGATACGCAGTATTTT
TRBV29-1	TRBJ2-7	TRBD1	.	CSVINRGSYEQYF	TGCAGCGTCATCAACAGGGGCTCCTACGAGCAGTACTTC